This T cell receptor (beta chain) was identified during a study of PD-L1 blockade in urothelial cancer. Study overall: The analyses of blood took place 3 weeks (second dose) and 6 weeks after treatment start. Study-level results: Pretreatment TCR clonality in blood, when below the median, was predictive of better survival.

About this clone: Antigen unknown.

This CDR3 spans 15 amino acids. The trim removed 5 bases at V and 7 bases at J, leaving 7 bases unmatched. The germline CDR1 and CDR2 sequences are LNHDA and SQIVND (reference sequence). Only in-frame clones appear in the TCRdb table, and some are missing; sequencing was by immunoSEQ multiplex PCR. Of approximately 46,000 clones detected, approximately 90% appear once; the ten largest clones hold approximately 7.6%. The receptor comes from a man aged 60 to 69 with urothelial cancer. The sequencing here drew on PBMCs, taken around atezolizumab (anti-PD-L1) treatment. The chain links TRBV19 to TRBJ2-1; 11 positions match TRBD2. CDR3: CASSFSGGAGNEQFF. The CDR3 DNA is TGTGCCAGTAGTTTTAGCGGGGGGGCCGGTAATGAGCAGTTCTTC.